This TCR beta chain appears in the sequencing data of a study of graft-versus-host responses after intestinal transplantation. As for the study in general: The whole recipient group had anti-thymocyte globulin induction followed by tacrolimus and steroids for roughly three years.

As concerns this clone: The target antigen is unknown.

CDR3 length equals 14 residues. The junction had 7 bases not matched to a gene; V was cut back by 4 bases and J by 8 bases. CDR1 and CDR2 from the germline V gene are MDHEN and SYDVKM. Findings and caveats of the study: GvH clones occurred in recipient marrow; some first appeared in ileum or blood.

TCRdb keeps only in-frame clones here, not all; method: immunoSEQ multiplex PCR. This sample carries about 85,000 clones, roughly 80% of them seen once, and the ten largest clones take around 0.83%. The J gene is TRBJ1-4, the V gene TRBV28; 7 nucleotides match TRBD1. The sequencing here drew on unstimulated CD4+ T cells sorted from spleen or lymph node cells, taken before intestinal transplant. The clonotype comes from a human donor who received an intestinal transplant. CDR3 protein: CASSSGGGGEKLFF. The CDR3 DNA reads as TGTGCCAGCAGTTCAGGGGGAGGCGGGGAAAAACTGTTTTTT.